This T cell receptor (beta chain) was observed in a study of radiotherapy plus CTLA-4 blockade in lung cancer (dated by TCRdb to between 2017 and 2018). In terms of the full investigation: Among enrolled patients, about 17% had an objective response and around 33% reached disease control.

The study tested focal radiation therapy combined with CTLA-4 blockade (ipilimumab) in patients with chemo-refractory metastatic non-small-cell lung cancer. Comments on this clone: No antigen is known for it. The input lacks base qualities; no much larger clone sits a single base away.

Paper-wide results and their limitations: Early dynamic changes in blood T cell clones, together with increased serum interferon-beta after radiation, were reported as the strongest predictors of response. TCR clones derived from tumors expanded in peripheral blood after treatment with radiotherapy and ipilimumab.

The library was obtained by the immunoSEQ multiplex PCR assay. This is the immuneACCESS table as TCRdb keeps it, with only in-frame sequences that have V and J called. A part of the clones is gone; compared with another copy, unresolved V genes explain less than half, and the rest is unexplained. This sample gives 35,000 to 50,000 clones in total; roughly two thirds of them show up just once. Of the sample, roughly 25% falls within the top ten clones. V gives up 8 bases and J gives up 5 bases, and the segment between their germline ends measures 16 bases. The CDR3 runs 14 residues from the cysteine to the phenylalanine. Only the CDR3 region is kept as DNA, spanning 42 bases read in frame from base 1. In the germline V gene, CDR1 corresponds to SGHTA and CDR2 to FQGNSA.

The chain joins TRBV7-2 to TRBJ1-5; a weak D assignment points to TRBD1 (6 bases agree). The origin of this receptor is a human donor with non-small cell lung cancer who had a partial response to radiotherapy plus ipilimumab. Sample: peripheral blood, taken from a patient treated with radiotherapy plus ipilimumab. This receptor carries the CDR3 CASGELGGYQPQHF. The bases read TGTGCCAGCGGCGAACTTGGGGGCTATCAGCCCCAGCATTTT.